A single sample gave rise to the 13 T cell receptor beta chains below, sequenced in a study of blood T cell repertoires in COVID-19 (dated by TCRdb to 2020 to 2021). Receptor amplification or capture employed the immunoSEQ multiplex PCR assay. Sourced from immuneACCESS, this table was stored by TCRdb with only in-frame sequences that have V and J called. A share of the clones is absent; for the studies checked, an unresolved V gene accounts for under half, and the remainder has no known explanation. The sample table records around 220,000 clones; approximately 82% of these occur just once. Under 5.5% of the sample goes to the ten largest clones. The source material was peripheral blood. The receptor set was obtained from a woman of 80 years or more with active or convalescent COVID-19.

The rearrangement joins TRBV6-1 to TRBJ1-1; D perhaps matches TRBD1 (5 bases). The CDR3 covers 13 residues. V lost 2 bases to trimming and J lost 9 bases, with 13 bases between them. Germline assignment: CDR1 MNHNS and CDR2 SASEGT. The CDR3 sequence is CASSERGLIKAFF. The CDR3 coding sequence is TGTGCCAGCAGTGAAAGGGGCCTTATCAAAGCTTTCTTT.

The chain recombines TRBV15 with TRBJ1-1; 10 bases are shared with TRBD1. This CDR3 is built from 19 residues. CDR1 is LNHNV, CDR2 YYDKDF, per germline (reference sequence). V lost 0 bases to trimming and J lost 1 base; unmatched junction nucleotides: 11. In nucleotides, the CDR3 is TGTGCCACCAGCAGAGATTTGGACAGGGGGGTCTTGAGGAACACTGAAGCTTTCTTT. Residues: CATSRDLDRGVLRNTEAFF.

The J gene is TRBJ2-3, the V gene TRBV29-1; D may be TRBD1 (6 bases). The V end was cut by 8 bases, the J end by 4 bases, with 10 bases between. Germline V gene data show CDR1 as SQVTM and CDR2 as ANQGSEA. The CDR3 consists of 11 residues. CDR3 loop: CSQGQADTQYF. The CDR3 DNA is TGCAGCCAGGGGCAGGCAGATACGCAGTATTTT.

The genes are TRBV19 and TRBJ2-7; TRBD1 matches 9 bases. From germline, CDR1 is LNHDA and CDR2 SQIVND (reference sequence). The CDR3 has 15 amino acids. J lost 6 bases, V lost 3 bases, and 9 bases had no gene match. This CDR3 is CASSILTGGLAEQYF. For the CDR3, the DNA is TGTGCCAGTAGTATTCTGACAGGGGGTTTAGCCGAGCAGTACTTC.

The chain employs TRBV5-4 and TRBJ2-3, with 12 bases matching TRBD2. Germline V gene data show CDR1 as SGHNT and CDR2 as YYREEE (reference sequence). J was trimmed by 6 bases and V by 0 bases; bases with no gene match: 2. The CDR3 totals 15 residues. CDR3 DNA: TGTGCCAGCAGCTTGGCACTAGCGGGGGGTGATACGCAGTATTTT. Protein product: CASSLALAGGDTQYF.

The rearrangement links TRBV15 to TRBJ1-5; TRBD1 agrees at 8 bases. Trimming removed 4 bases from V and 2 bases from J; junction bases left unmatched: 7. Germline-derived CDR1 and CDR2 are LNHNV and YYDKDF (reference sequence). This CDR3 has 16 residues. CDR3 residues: CATSNFRGLGNQPQHF. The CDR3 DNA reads TGTGCCACCAGCAACTTCAGGGGGCTTGGCAATCAGCCCCAGCATTTT.

The CDR3, as DNA: TGTGCCAGCAGACCTAGCGGGAGGGCCTACGAGCAGTACTTC. Its protein product is CASRPSGRAYEQYF. This sequence joins TRBV3-1 (or the pseudogene TRBV3-2) and TRBJ2-7, with 12 positions matching TRBD2. V shed 6 bases and J 2 bases; nucleotides not matched to a gene: 2. The CDR3 runs 14 residues. Germline lookup yields CDR1 LGHDT and CDR2 YNNKEL (reference sequence).

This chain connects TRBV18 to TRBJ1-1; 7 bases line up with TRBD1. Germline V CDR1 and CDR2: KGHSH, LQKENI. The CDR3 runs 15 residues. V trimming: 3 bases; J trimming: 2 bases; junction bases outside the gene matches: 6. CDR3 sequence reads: CASSPRQGPNTEAFF. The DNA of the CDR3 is TGTGCCAGCTCACCCCGACAGGGCCCCAACACTGAAGCTTTCTTT.

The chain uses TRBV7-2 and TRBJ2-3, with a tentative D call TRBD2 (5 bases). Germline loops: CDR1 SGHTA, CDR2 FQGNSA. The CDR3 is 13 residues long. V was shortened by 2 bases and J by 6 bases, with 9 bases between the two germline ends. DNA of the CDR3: TGTGCCAGCAGCTTACGAGCGGCCGATACGCAGTATTTT. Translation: CASSLRAADTQYF.

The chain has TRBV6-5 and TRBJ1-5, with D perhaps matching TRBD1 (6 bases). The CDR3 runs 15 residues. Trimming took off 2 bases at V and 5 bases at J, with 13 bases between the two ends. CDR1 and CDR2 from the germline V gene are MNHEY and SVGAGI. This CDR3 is CASSYTGQKDQPQHF. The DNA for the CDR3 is TGTGCCAGCAGTTACACGGGACAAAAGGATCAGCCCCAGCATTTT.

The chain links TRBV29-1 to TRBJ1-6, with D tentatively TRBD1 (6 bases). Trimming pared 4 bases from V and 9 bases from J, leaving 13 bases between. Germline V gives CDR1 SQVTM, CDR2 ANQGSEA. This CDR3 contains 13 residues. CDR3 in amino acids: CSVGAGDASPLHF. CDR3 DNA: TGCAGCGTTGGGGCAGGGGACGCTTCACCCCTCCACTTT.

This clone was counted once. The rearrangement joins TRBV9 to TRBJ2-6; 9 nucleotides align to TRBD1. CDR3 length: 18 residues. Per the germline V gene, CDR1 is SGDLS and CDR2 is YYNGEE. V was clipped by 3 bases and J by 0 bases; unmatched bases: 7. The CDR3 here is CASSAWTGAFSGANVLTF. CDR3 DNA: TGTGCCAGCAGCGCCTGGACAGGGGCTTTCTCTGGGGCCAACGTCCTGACTTTC.

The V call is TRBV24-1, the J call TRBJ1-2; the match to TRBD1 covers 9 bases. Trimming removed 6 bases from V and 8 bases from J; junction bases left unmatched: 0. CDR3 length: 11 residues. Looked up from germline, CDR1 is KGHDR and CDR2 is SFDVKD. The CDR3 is CATSTGGGYTF. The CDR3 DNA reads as TGTGCCACCAGTACAGGGGGCGGCTACACCTTC.